These 13 T cell receptor beta chains came from one sample sequenced in a study of beta chain features in type 1 diabetes. Every isolated RNA sample was fully reverse transcribed, so sequencing captured expressed TCRB transcripts. TCRdb's table, derived via immunoSEQ multiplex PCR, lists solely in-frame clones and lacks some. The data contain approximately 400,000 clones, roughly 15% of them seen just once; the ten biggest clones take up about 0.019%. The sample consisted of naive CD4+ T cells from blood. Source of these receptors: a woman in her late teens or twenties in good health.

CDR3 loop: CASSPPSNEQYF. CDR3 DNA sequence: TGTGCCAGCTCACCACCGTCCAACGAGCAGTACTTC. The chain carries TRBV18 and TRBJ2-7; D gene ambiguous. CDR1 KGHSH and CDR2 LQKENI come from the germline V gene. CDR3 length: 12 amino acids. The ends were cut back, 0 bases at V and 5 bases at J, with 5 bases in the middle.

This clone was seen more than once but under ten times. The chain joins TRBV27 to TRBJ2-2; D uncertain. Germline V CDR1 and CDR2: MNHEY, SMNVEV (reference sequence). The CDR3 covers 13 residues. Trimming shortened V by 3 bases and J by 5 bases, and 7 bases separated the two germline ends. The CDR3 DNA is TGTGCCAGCAGTTTCAGTTGGACCGGGGAGCTGTTTTTT. Translating it yields CASSFSWTGELFF.

This sequence joins TRBV30 and TRBJ1-2, with D unclear. Germline CDR1 GTSNPN, CDR2 SVGIG (reference sequence). The CDR3 contains 13 residues. The ends were cut back, 2 bases at V and 5 bases at J, with 12 bases in the middle. The CDR3 loop reads CAWSLGLPYGYTF. The CDR3 DNA reads TGTGCCTGGAGTTTGGGCCTTCCTTATGGCTACACCTTC. Full variable domain (remainder filled in from reference TRBV30 and TRBJ1-2): SQTIHQWPATLVQPVGSPLSLECTVEGTSNPNLYWYRQAAGRGLQLLFYSVGIGQISSEVPQNLSASRPQDRQFILSSKKLLLSDSGFYLCAWSLGLPYGYTFGSGTRLTVV.

J is TRBJ2-7 and V is TRBV9, with D perhaps matching TRBD2 (5 bases). The germline V and J ends were trimmed by 5 bases and 4 bases, with 13 bases remaining between them. Germline CDR1 reads SGDLS; CDR2 reads YYNGEE. This CDR3 is 13 amino acids long. Here the CDR3 DNA reads TGTGCCAGCAGTCGCGAGGGTGGTTACGAGCAGTACTTC. It specifies CASSREGGYEQYF.

Only a few counts were recorded for this clone. The V and J genes are TRBV7-3 and TRBJ2-3; a possible D gene is TRBD1 (6 bases). Germline loops: CDR1 SGHTA, CDR2 FQGTGA. This CDR3 contains 14 residues. With 3 bases removed from V and 5 bases from J, the gap between germline ends came to 12 bases. In DNA, the CDR3 is TGTGCCAGCAGCTTCTCGGCAGGGGTAGATACGCAGTATTTT. As protein: CASSFSAGVDTQYF. The full variable domain, its missing parts supplied by reference TRBV7-3 and TRBJ2-3, is GAGVSQTPSNKVTEKGKYVELRCDPISGHTALYWYRQSLGQGPEFLIYFQGTGAADDSGLPNDRFFAVRPEGSVSTLKIQRTERGDSAVYLCASSFSAGVDTQYFGPGTRLTVL.

The CDR3 sequence: CASSFGQQETQYF. The CDR3 nucleotides are TGCGCCAGCAGCTTTGGACAGCAAGAGACCCAGTACTTC. V and J are TRBV5-1 and TRBJ2-5; D possibly corresponds to TRBD1 (6 bases). The CDR3 is 13 residues long. The V gene's germline CDR1 is SGHRS and CDR2 YFSETQ. Trimming pared 2 bases from V and 2 bases from J, leaving 7 bases between.

This rearrangement joins TRBV27 to TRBJ2-7; 7 bases map to TRBD1. There are 15 residues in the CDR3. Losses at the gene ends were 4 bases for V and 4 bases for J; bases not matched to a gene: 10. The germline CDR1 and CDR2 sequences are MNHEY and SMNVEV (reference sequence). The CDR3 protein is CASSSTGVLDYEQYF. CDR3 nucleotide sequence: TGTGCCAGCAGTTCCACAGGGGTTTTAGATTACGAGCAGTACTTC.

This sequence joins TRBV4-1 and TRBJ2-5; D not resolved. The V gene's germline CDR1 is MGHRA and CDR2 YSYEKL. This CDR3 comprises 17 residues. V was shortened by 2 bases and J by 4 bases, with 20 bases between the two germline ends. CDR3 amino acids: CASSQRLPILSTETQYF. CDR3 nucleotide sequence: TGCGCCAGCAGCCAAAGACTGCCGATTCTCTCAACAGAGACCCAGTACTTC.

The chain links TRBV9 to TRBJ2-6; tentatively, D is TRBD2 (6 bases). CDR1 SGDLS and CDR2 YYNGEE come from the germline V gene. The CDR3 totals 17 residues. The V end was cut by 0 bases, the J end by 0 bases, with 10 bases between. In DNA form, the CDR3 reads TGTGCCAGCAGCGTAGTGGGACTGCCCTCTGGGGCCAACGTCCTGACTTTC. This codes for CASSVVGLPSGANVLTF.

This clone was observed a handful of times. The V and J genes are TRBV28 and TRBJ2-5, with 8 bases that match TRBD1. The CDR3 has 17 residues. The V segment lost 3 bases and the J segment 6 bases; nucleotides outside the gene matches: 15. Germline CDR1 and CDR2: MDHEN and SYDVKM. CDR3 protein: CASSFRRLLGQGKTQYF. The CDR3 coding sequence is TGTGCCAGCAGTTTTCGGAGGCTGCTAGGACAGGGAAAGACCCAGTACTTC.

The chain employs TRBV7-3 and TRBJ2-3; 9 bases match TRBD1. This CDR3 contains 15 residues. From germline, CDR1 is SGHTA and CDR2 FQGTGA. Germline trimming cut 2 bases from V and 6 bases from J; bases unmatched to any gene: 6. CDR3 residues: CASSLVGQGMDTQYF. The CDR3 DNA follows: TGTGCCAGCAGCTTAGTGGGACAGGGTATGGATACGCAGTATTTT.

This clone was detected a few times. This chain connects TRBV23-1 to TRBJ2-7; D might be TRBD2 (7 bases). TRBV23-1 is an ORF; its function is uncertain. The CDR3 contains 17 residues. Trimming took off 0 bases at V and 5 bases at J, with 20 bases between the two ends. The CDR3 nucleotides are TGCGCCAGCAGTCAATCGTCGGGGGGCTTCCCTACCGACGAGCAGTACTTC. Translated, it gives CASSQSSGGFPTDEQYF.

V gene TRBV6-5 combines with J gene TRBJ2-3, with 8 bases lining up with TRBD1. V shed 7 bases, J shed 4 bases, and the junction held 10 bases outside the gene matches. Germline V gene lookup returns CDR1 MNHEY and CDR2 SVGAGI. The CDR3 length is 15 residues. DNA for the CDR3: TGTGCCAGCACCAAGTGGACAGGGAGAGCAGATACGCAGTATTTT. This gives the protein CASTKWTGRADTQYF.